This TCR beta chain was identified during a study of OX40 agonist ivuxolimab in advanced cancers. About the research overall: The treatment was a fully human IgG2 OX40 agonist, ivuxolimab. One hepatocellular carcinoma and a couple of cutaneous melanoma patients partially responded.

Profiling relied on immunoSEQ multiplex PCR, and the TCRdb table lists in-frame clones only, not all of them. Of approximately 44,000 clones listed, around nine tenths are singletons. Remarks on this clone: Its target is not known.

Study conclusions and caveats: Some of the lowest clonal expansion was seen in partial responders at 0.1-3.0 mg/kg.

CDR3 length: 15 amino acids. Germline CDR1 and CDR2: MDHEN and SYDVKM. Trimming took 6 bases from V and 8 from J, leaving 19 bases between them. Blood samples were obtained at baseline, cycle 4 day 1, and cycle 7 day 1. V and J are TRBV28 and TRBJ1-4, with a tentative D call TRBD1 (5 bases). This TCR was sampled from an adult with an advanced solid tumor such as melanoma, head and neck, liver or kidney cancer. Material: CD4+ or CD8+ T cells sorted from blood, obtained in a trial of the OX40 agonist ivuxolimab. The CDR3 DNA follows: TGTGCCAGCAGCGGGGGTCCCCGACTCGGCGAAAAACTGTTTTTT. As protein: CASSGGPRLGEKLFF.